These 8 T cell receptor beta chains share one sample of origin, sequenced in a study of T cell responses to AZD1222 COVID-19 vaccine. Assay: immunoSEQ multiplex PCR; the TCRdb copy retains only in-frame clones and omits some. This sample has roughly 130,000 clones; 80% to 90% occur once, and the top ten carry approximately 6%. The input for sequencing was peripheral blood, taken on day 0 of AZD1222 vaccination. The source of these receptors is an adult in good health.

CDR3 residues: CASSPTGQFYGYTF. The CDR3 DNA reads TGTGCCAGCAGCCCGACCGGACAGTTCTATGGCTACACCTTC. V is TRBV7-2 and J is TRBJ1-2, with a tentative D call TRBD1 (6 bases). V shed 5 bases and J shed 4 bases, with 14 bases lying between them. This CDR3 has 14 amino acids. Germline-derived CDR1 and CDR2 are SGHTA and FQGNSA.

This clone has a handful of counts. This chain links TRBV2 with TRBJ2-7; TRBD2 aligns across 8 bases. V lost 8 bases to trimming and J lost 0 bases; unmatched junction nucleotides: 12. Germline CDR1 SNHLY, CDR2 FYNNEI. CDR3 length equals 16 residues. The CDR3 sequence is CASDDSGTRGSYEQYF. CDR3 DNA sequence: TGTGCCAGCGACGACTCCGGGACTAGGGGCTCCTACGAGCAGTACTTC.

This clone came up once. This chain connects TRBV30 to TRBJ2-4; the D gene is possibly TRBD1 (6 bases). There are 11 residues in the CDR3. Germline-derived CDR1 and CDR2 are GTSNPN and SVGIG (reference sequence). V was cut by 5 bases and J by 6 bases, with 8 bases left in between. The CDR3 loop reads CAWQGSNIQYF. The CDR3, as DNA: TGTGCCTGGCAGGGGTCAAACATTCAGTACTTC.

The rearrangement joins TRBV18 to TRBJ2-2, with D uncertain. CDR3 length: 15 residues. With 3 bases removed from V and 5 bases from J, the gap between germline ends came to 13 bases. Germline CDR1 and CDR2: KGHSH and LQKENI. The CDR3 DNA reads TGTGCCAGCTCACCCAACACGGCAGGTACCGGGGAGCTGTTTTTT. It is translated as CASSPNTAGTGELFF.

In its sample, this clone was seen once. V usage is TRBV13 and J usage is TRBJ1-2; 11 bases are a match to TRBD1. Germline V lookup: CDR1 PRHDT, CDR2 FYEKMQ (reference sequence). This CDR3 spans 17 amino acids. With 3 bases clipped from V and 0 bases from J, the junction kept 6 bases outside the gene matches. CDR3 nucleotide sequence: TGTGCCAGCAGCTTGGGGACAGGGGGAGACCCTAACTATGGCTACACCTTC. This encodes CASSLGTGGDPNYGYTF.

DNA for the CDR3: TGTGCCAGCAGCATAGGTACAGGGGCTGGAAACACCATATATTTT. Residues: CASSIGTGAGNTIYF. The chain uses TRBV7-2 and TRBJ1-3, with 7 bases lining up with TRBD1. The CDR3 length is 15 residues. CDR1 and CDR2 (germline): SGHTA, FQGNSA. V lost 5 bases, J lost 2 bases, and 6 bases stayed unmatched.

The rearrangement uses TRBV28 and TRBJ1-4; a possible D gene is TRBD1 (6 bases). The V gene lost 4 bases and the J gene lost 7 bases, with 13 bases spanning the gap. Per the germline V gene, CDR1 is MDHEN and CDR2 is SYDVKM. CDR3 length: 14 residues. The DNA for the CDR3 is TGTGCCAGCAGTTCTGGGGGGCGTCGTGAAAAACTGTTTTTT. It translates to CASSSGGRREKLFF. The complete variable domain, with remaining parts taken from reference TRBV28 and TRBJ1-4, reads DVKVTQSSRYLVKRTGEKVFLECVQDMDHENMFWYRQDPGLGLRLIYFSYDVKMKEKGDIPEGYSVSREKKERFSLILESASTNQTSMYLCASSSGGRREKLFFGSGTQLSVL.

CDR3 loop: CASSQGEVNTEAFF. The CDR3 nucleotides are TGCGCCAGCAGCCAAGGGGAAGTGAACACTGAAGCTTTCTTT. The gene calls are TRBV4-1 and TRBJ1-1, with D unresolved. Trimming removed 1 base at V and 0 bases at J, with 6 bases between. Germline-derived CDR1 and CDR2 are MGHRA and YSYEKL. The CDR3 sequence is 14 residues long.